Presented here are 4 T cell receptor beta chains from one specimen sequenced in a study of spatial heterogeneity in lung cancer. Each CDR3 protein is one row after TCRdb ran MiXCR on the 5' RACE reads. The table shows about 48,000 distinct CDR3 sequences, with roughly 5% occurring only once. Time point given: sample taken at primary tumor resection. The authors sequenced whole RNA from tumor, nontumor lung or frozen PBMC without sorting. Sequencing was performed on PBMCs, taken at surgery. These receptors were obtained from a male donor with early-stage non-small cell lung cancer.

This clonotype was recorded many times. The chain is built from TRBV12-3 or TRBV12-4 and TRBJ2-3, with D perhaps assigned TRBD1 or TRBD2 (5 bases each). The V end lost 4 bases, the J end lost 6 bases, and 5 bases lay between the germline ends. This CDR3 spans 11 amino acids. CDR3 nucleotide sequence: TGTGCCAGCAGTTGGGGGGATACGCAGTATTTT. Protein product: CASSWGDTQYF.

This clonotype was picked up many times. The chain has TRBV6-5 and TRBJ2-6, with D tentatively TRBD2 (5 bases). V was pared by 5 bases and J by 4 bases, with 12 bases between. CDR1 and CDR2 from the germline V gene are MNHEY and SVGAGI. This CDR3 contains 15 residues. CDR3: CASSRNREGANVLTF. The CDR3 nucleotides read TGTGCCAGCAGTCGAAATAGGGAGGGGGCCAACGTCCTGACTTTC.

This clonotype occurred many times. The chain couples TRBV4-2 to TRBJ1-1; D gene unclear. The CDR3 contains 15 residues. CDR1 and CDR2 from the germline V gene are LGHNA and YNFKEQ. V lost 1 base and J 0 bases, leaving 9 bases between the germline ends. CDR3 DNA sequence: TGTGCCAGCAGCCAAGGGGGAAGGATGAACACTGAAGCTTTCTTT. Amino acids: CASSQGGRMNTEAFF.

The table lists this clonotype with many counts. The rearrangement uses TRBV6-5 and TRBJ2-1; D may be TRBD1 or TRBD2 (6 bases each). The CDR3 has 15 residues. The germline CDR1 and CDR2 sequences are MNHEY and SVGAGI. The V end lost 3 bases, the J end lost 7 bases, and 16 bases lay between the germline ends. The CDR3 sequence: CASSYGGLALNEQFF. CDR3 DNA: TGTGCCAGCAGTTATGGGGGGCTTGCCTTGAATGAGCAGTTCTTC.